These 10 T cell receptor beta chains were sequenced from one sample in a study of cytomegalovirus exposure and HLA in healthy donors. The PCR had 60 Vbeta and 13 Jbeta primers. Generated by immunoSEQ multiplex PCR, the TCRdb table keeps only in-frame clones and is missing some. Altogether 140,000 to 150,000 clones are present, about 84% being singletons, with the ten largest covering about 2.2%. The specimen sequenced was PBMCs. The receptors stem from a woman aged 18-35 years in good health and CMV-seropositive.

The V call is TRBV20-1, the J call TRBJ1-2; 7 nucleotides line up with TRBD1. The trim removed 5 bases at V and 7 bases at J, leaving 4 bases unmatched. The germline gives CDR1 DFQATT, CDR2 SNEGSKA (reference sequence). The length of the CDR3 is 11 residues. In DNA form, the CDR3 reads TGCAGTGCTGGACAGGACGGTGGCTACACCTTC. As protein: CSAGQDGGYTF.

The rearrangement uses TRBV10-2 and TRBJ2-7; D gene unclear. Germline-derived CDR1 and CDR2 are WSHSY and SAAADI. The CDR3 consists of 13 residues. Trimming pared 6 bases from V and 5 bases from J, leaving 14 bases between. The CDR3 bases are TGCGCCAGCAGGGCCAACCCCCCCCACGAGCAGTACTTC. It codes for CASRANPPHEQYF.

V gene TRBV5-1 combines with J gene TRBJ2-5; TRBD1 is a possible D gene (8 bases). Germline assignment: CDR1 SGHRS and CDR2 YFSETQ. The CDR3 spans 15 residues. V was clipped by 3 bases and J by 4 bases, with 16 bases between them. CDR3 bases: TGCGCCAGCAGCTCCAGACAGGGGAGGGGAGAGACCCAGTACTTC. This codes for CASSSRQGRGETQYF.

The chain employs TRBV4-3 and TRBJ1-1; the D is unclear. The CDR3 is 15 residues long. Trimming removed 4 bases from V and 5 bases from J, with 17 bases in between. Germline CDR1 is LGHNA and CDR2 is YSLEER. In nucleotides, the CDR3 is TGCGCCAGCAGCCGTTTGGCGGAAGGAGGAACTGAAGCTTTCTTT. This encodes CASSRLAEGGTEAFF.

The gene calls are TRBV6-1 and TRBJ2-2; 8 bases line up with TRBD1. The CDR3 is made up of 17 amino acids. V lost 0 bases to trimming and J lost 3 bases; unmatched junction nucleotides: 6. Germline lookup yields CDR1 MNHNS and CDR2 SASEGT. The CDR3 nucleotides are TGTGCCAGCAGTGAAGCGGGGGACAGGCAGGACACCGGGGAGCTGTTTTTT. It codes for CASSEAGDRQDTGELFF.

The gene calls are TRBV6-5 and TRBJ2-4; a possible D gene is TRBD2 (5 bases). V lost 5 bases and J 10 bases, leaving 18 bases between the germline ends. The CDR3 consists of 14 residues. The germline V gene encodes CDR1 MNHEY and CDR2 SVGAGI. The CDR3 DNA is TGTGCCAGCAGTCCCCACCTAGAGGTAGCGATTCAGTACTTC. It specifies CASSPHLEVAIQYF.

This sequence joins TRBV6-6 and TRBJ1-3; unclear D gene. The V gene lost 7 bases and the J gene lost 6 bases, with 19 bases spanning the gap. CDR1 and CDR2 from the germline V gene are MNHNY and SVGAGI (reference sequence). The CDR3 runs to 15 residues. CDR3 bases: TGTGCCAGCATCACGGGGAGAGGGTCCTTAAACACCATATATTTT. Encoded protein: CASITGRGSLNTIYF.

The chain employs TRBV19 and TRBJ1-1, with 9 bases aligning to TRBD1. Losses at the gene ends were 8 bases for V and 7 bases for J; bases not matched to a gene: 8. This CDR3 is 13 amino acids long. CDR1 LNHDA and CDR2 SQIVND come from the germline V gene (reference sequence). The CDR3 DNA sequence: TGTGCCAGTGAGGACAGGGGTTTTGGTGAAGCTTTCTTT. Residues: CASEDRGFGEAFF.

V is TRBV29-1 and J is TRBJ2-5; 9 bases map to TRBD1. This CDR3 comprises 14 residues. The junction had 6 bases not matched to a gene; V was cut back by 5 bases and J by 2 bases. Germline values: CDR1 SQVTM, CDR2 ANQGSEA. The CDR3 nucleotides read TGCAGCGTTAGAAAGGACAGGGGTCAAGAGACCCAGTACTTC. Protein sequence: CSVRKDRGQETQYF. The full variable domain, in which reference TRBV29-1 and TRBJ2-5 provide the parts outside the CDR3, is SAVISQKPSRDICQRGTSLTIQCQVDSQVTMMFWYRQQPGQSLTLIATANQGSEATYESGFVIDKFPISRPNLTFSTLTVSNMSPEDSSIYLCSVRKDRGQETQYFGPGTRLLVL.

The chain couples TRBV5-1 to TRBJ1-5, with TRBD1 matching 9 bases. This CDR3 region has 16 residues. Germline CDR1 reads SGHRS; CDR2 reads YFSETQ. Losses at the gene ends were 4 bases for V and 1 base for J; bases not matched to a gene: 6. The CDR3 region is CASSLGDRESNQPQHF. CDR3 sequence (DNA): TGCGCCAGCAGCCTGGGGGACAGGGAGAGCAATCAGCCCCAGCATTTT.